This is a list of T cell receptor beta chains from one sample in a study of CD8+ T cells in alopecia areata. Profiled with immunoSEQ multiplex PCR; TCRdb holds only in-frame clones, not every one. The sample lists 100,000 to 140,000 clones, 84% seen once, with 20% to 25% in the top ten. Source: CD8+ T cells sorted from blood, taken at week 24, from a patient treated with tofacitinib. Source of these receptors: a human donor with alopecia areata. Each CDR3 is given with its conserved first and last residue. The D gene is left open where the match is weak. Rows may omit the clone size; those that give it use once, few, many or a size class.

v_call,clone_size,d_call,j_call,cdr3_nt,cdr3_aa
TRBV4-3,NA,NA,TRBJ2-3,TGCGCCAGCAGCCAAGATCTCGGGATGACCGGCACAGATACGCAGTATTTT,CASSQDLGMTGTDTQYF
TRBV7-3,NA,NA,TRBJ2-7,TGTGCCAGCAGCTTAACGGTCCAAGACGAGCAGTACTTC,CASSLTVQDEQYF
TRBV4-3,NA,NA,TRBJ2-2,TGCGCCAGCAGCCAAAACACCGGGGAGCTGTTTTTT,CASSQNTGELFF
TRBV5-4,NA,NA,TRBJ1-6,TGTGCCAGCAGCCCGTCGGGGGCACCCCTCCACTTT,CASSPSGAPLHF
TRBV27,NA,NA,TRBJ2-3,TGTGCCAGCAGTTCCTTCGGGGGAGCAGATACGCAGTATTTT,CASSSFGGADTQYF
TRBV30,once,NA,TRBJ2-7,TGTGCCTGCCAACGGACTTCCGACTACGAGCAGTACTTC,CACQRTSDYEQYF
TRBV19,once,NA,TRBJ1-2,TGTGCCAGTAGTTCCTATGGCTACACCTTC,CASSSYGYTF
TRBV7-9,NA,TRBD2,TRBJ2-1,TGTGCCAGCAGCTGGACTAGTCCGAATGAGCAGTTCTTC,CASSWTSPNEQFF
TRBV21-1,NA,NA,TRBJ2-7,TGTGCCAGCTCGAATTCGACCCACTACGAGCAGTACTTC,CASSNSTHYEQYF
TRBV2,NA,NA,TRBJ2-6,TGTGCCAGCAGTTACCACCACTCTGGGGCCAACGTCCTGACTTTC,CASSYHHSGANVLTF
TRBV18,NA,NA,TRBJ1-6,TGTGCCAGCTCACCACGGGATCCTTATAATTCACCCCTCCACTTT,CASSPRDPYNSPLHF